The clone carrying this T cell receptor (beta chain) was counted a few times. The trim removed 5 bases at V and 3 bases at J, leaving 6 bases unmatched. Germline CDR1 and CDR2: MNHEY and SMNVEV (reference sequence). This CDR3 region has 15 residues. This sample was included in a study of blood T cell repertoires in COVID-19. Turning to the study itself: The origin of the acute and convalescent COVID-19 samples was the United States, Italy and Spain. T cells, B-cell-depleted T cells, or PBMCs provided the cDNA or gDNA that served as material.

Original processing methods: Counts of nucleated cells, estimated from reference gene primer amplification, were obtained. The data were produced by immunoSEQ multiplex PCR, yet TCRdb's version contains in-frame clones alone and is incomplete. V, J and clone size are taken as reported in that table, and D and trimming were inferred from the DNA itself. The data hold approximately 160,000 clones, with about 88% observed a single time. Recruits, aged about 18 to 95 years, lived in 25 or so US areas. The source is a woman aged 45-60 years who had recovered from COVID-19. This chain uses TRBV27 with TRBJ1-4, with TRBD1 matching over 7 bases. The source material was PBMCs or T cells enriched from blood (not recorded which). The CDR3 loop reads CASSTRTGPNEKLFF. CDR3 bases: TGTGCCAGCAGTACCAGGACAGGACCTAATGAAAAACTGTTTTTT. Variable domain in full (rest from reference TRBV27 and TRBJ1-4): EAQVTQNPRYLITVTGKKLTVTCSQNMNHEYMSWYRQDPGLGLRQIYYSMNVEVTDKGDVPEGYKVSRKEKRNFPLILESPSPNQTSLYFCASSTRTGPNEKLFFGSGTQLSVL.